The T cell receptor beta chain described here comes from a study of beta chain features in type 1 diabetes. Study context: Age, gender and cell yields were similar between patients and healthy donors. Study-wide results and caveats: At VDJ recombination sites, type 1 diabetes patients had fewer insertions and more deleted nucleotides.

V shed 6 bases and J 9 bases; nucleotides not matched to a gene: 14. This CDR3 has 13 residues. The germline V gene has CDR1 SQVTM and CDR2 ANQGSEA. This clone was detected only a few times. Its antigen is currently unknown. On average, the one heparinised blood draw given by each donor was approximately 120 mL. As every portion of the isolated RNA was reverse transcribed, the sequencing read expressed TCRB transcripts. TCRdb keeps only in-frame clones here, not all; method: immunoSEQ multiplex PCR. The sample lists fewer than 350,000 clones, about 20% seen once, with under 0.05% in the top ten. This TCR derives from a young woman in good health. The specimen sequenced was naive CD4+ T cells from blood. V usage is TRBV29-1 and J usage is TRBJ2-7, with 7 bases lining up with TRBD1. CDR3 protein: CSVGADRAWGQYF. The CDR3 DNA follows: TGCAGCGTGGGAGCAGACAGGGCGTGGGGGCAGTACTTC.